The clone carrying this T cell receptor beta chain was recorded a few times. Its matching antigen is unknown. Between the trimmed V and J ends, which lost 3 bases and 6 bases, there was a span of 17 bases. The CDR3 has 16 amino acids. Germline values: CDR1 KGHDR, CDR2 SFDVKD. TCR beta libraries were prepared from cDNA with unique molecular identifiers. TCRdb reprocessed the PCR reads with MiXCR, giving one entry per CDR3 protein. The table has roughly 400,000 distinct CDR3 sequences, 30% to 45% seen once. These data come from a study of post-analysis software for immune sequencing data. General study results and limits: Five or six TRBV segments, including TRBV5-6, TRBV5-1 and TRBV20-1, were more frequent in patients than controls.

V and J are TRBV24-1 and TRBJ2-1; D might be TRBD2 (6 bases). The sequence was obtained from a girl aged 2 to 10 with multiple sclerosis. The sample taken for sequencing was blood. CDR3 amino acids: CATSDPTPGTRNEQFF. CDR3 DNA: TGTGCCACCAGTGATCCAACACCCGGGACTCGCAATGAGCAGTTCTTC.